The source of this T cell receptor beta chain is a study of cytomegalovirus exposure and HLA in healthy donors. General observations from the study: The majority of CMV-associated TCR beta chains were reported as apparently HLA-restricted in a later analysis.

The PCR used 60 Vbeta and 13 Jbeta primers. The protocol was immunoSEQ multiplex PCR, while the TCRdb copy is restricted to in-frame clones and leaves out a portion. The sample has some 120,000 clones. Concerning this clone: What it binds is unknown.

Trimming pared 3 bases from V and 3 bases from J, leaving 12 bases between. The V gene's germline CDR1 is SGHVS and CDR2 FQNEAQ. This CDR3 spans 14 amino acids. This TCR came from a man younger than 30 in good health and CMV-seronegative. The sequenced material came from PBMCs. This sequence joins TRBV7-8 and TRBJ2-7; the D gene is possibly TRBD2 (6 bases). Here the CDR3 DNA reads TGTGCCAGCAGCTTTGGAGGGGAGGTCTACGAGCAGTACTTC. Translated, it gives CASSFGGEVYEQYF.